These 25 T cell receptor beta chains were all obtained from the same sample, sequenced in a study of T cells after yellow fever vaccination. TCRdb fed the 5' RACE reads into MiXCR, producing one record per CDR3 protein. The repertoire consists of about 210,000 distinct CDR3 sequences, with more than 6.5% occurring once and the leading ten covering around 1.1%. This specimen was CD4+ T cells sorted from PBMCs, taken on the day of the yellow fever booster vaccination. The source of these receptors is a man in his thirties or forties who received the YFV17D yellow fever vaccine.

This chain uses TRBV5-1 with TRBJ2-7, with 7 bases fitting TRBD1. CDR1 is SGHRS, CDR2 YFSETQ, per germline. This CDR3 comprises 13 residues. V lost 4 bases, J lost 5 bases, and 6 bases stayed unmatched. CDR3 in amino acids: CASSTRGTDEQYF. The CDR3 DNA sequence: TGCGCCAGCAGCACCAGGGGGACAGACGAGCAGTACTTC.

This clonotype was counted a few times. The germline gene is not matched at one end of the junction; a read error may be the cause. The chain uses TRBV20-1 and TRBJ2-3; 7 bases fit TRBD2. This CDR3 contains 16 residues. Germline CDR1 reads DFQATT; CDR2 reads SNEGSKA (reference sequence). The CDR3 is CCARDLADSSTDTQYF. The CDR3 nucleotides are TGCTGTGCTAGAGATCTAGCGGACTCTAGCACAGATACGCAGTATTTT.

This clonotype was counted between two and nine times. This chain uses TRBV7-8 with TRBJ2-7; D is perhaps TRBD2 (5 bases). CDR1 SGHVS and CDR2 FQNEAQ come from the germline V gene. The germline V and J ends were trimmed by 1 base and 0 bases, with 10 bases remaining between them. The CDR3 is made up of 15 amino acids. The CDR3 DNA reads TGTGCCAGCAGCTTAGACGGGATAAGCTCCTACGAGCAGTACTTC. This gives the protein CASSLDGISSYEQYF.

This clonotype was found a few times. The chain employs TRBV27 and TRBJ1-2; weak D call: TRBD1 (5 bases). The germline V gene encodes CDR1 MNHEY and CDR2 SMNVEV (reference sequence). CDR3 length: 12 residues. With 6 bases removed from V and 7 bases from J, the gap between germline ends came to 12 bases. In DNA, the CDR3 is TGTGCCAGCAGATGGGGGGACTCTGGCTACACCTTC. Residues: CASRWGDSGYTF.

Many counts were recorded for this clonotype. The gene calls are TRBV7-8 and TRBJ2-3; 8 nucleotides agree with TRBD2. Germline V gene sequence: CDR1 SGHVS, CDR2 FQNEAQ. Unmatched junction bases numbered 5, after V lost 7 bases and J lost 5 bases. The length of the CDR3 is 13 residues. The CDR3 loop is CASNAGGGDTQYF. As DNA, the CDR3 is TGTGCCAGCAACGCGGGAGGCGGAGATACGCAGTATTTT.

This clonotype was found many times. V usage is TRBV7-2 and J usage is TRBJ2-7; perhaps TRBD2 as D (6 bases). The CDR3 runs 14 residues. Germline CDR1 is SGHTA and CDR2 is FQGNSA. Trimming cost V 4 bases and J 2 bases, with 12 bases left between them. The CDR3 nucleotides read TGTGCCAGCAGCTGGGGGGAGTTACCCTACGAGCAGTACTTC. It encodes CASSWGELPYEQYF.

This clonotype was recorded a few times. The chain's CDR3 is CASSLETGSRTNEQFF. The CDR3 DNA sequence: TGTGCCAGCAGCTTGGAAACAGGGAGTAGAACCAATGAGCAGTTCTTC. The genes are TRBV5-5 and TRBJ2-1; D possibly corresponds to TRBD1 (6 bases). The CDR3 spans 16 residues. Trimming took off 0 bases at V and 6 bases at J, with 16 bases between the two ends. In germline, CDR1 is SGHKS, CDR2 YYEKEE (reference sequence).

This clonotype was observed at least ten times. The chain couples TRBV12-3 or TRBV12-4 to TRBJ2-1, with TRBD2 matching over 10 bases. The CDR3 consists of 15 residues. V lost 5 bases and J lost 5; bases outside the gene matches: 6. The CDR3 region has the DNA TGTGCCAGCAGTCCAACTAGCGGGATCAACAATGAGCAGTTCTTC. This gives the protein CASSPTSGINNEQFF.

This clonotype was picked up many times. This chain connects TRBV28 to TRBJ1-1, with D perhaps TRBD1 (5 bases). Per germline, CDR1 MDHEN and CDR2 SYDVKM. The CDR3 loop spans 11 amino acids. Trimming took 7 bases from V and 10 from J, leaving 13 bases between them. The CDR3 spells CASMGVRAAFF. CDR3 DNA sequence: TGTGCCAGCATGGGGGTCAGGGCAGCTTTCTTT.

The genes are TRBV19 and TRBJ2-1; D is possibly TRBD2 (6 bases). The V and J ends lost 6 bases and 0 bases respectively, with 12 bases between them. This CDR3 region has 15 residues. Germline V lookup: CDR1 LNHDA, CDR2 SQIVND (reference sequence). The CDR3 DNA follows: TGTGCCAGTAGAAGAGCGGGTTTCTCCTACAATGAGCAGTTCTTC. As protein: CASRRAGFSYNEQFF.

V usage is TRBV20-1 and J usage is TRBJ1-1; tentatively, D is TRBD1 (5 bases). The CDR3 length is 12 residues. Between the trimmed V and J ends, which lost 8 bases and 7 bases, there was a span of 17 bases. Germline V gene sequence: CDR1 DFQATT, CDR2 SNEGSKA (reference sequence). The CDR3 region is CSTTEGLNEAFF. As DNA, the CDR3 is TGCAGTACGACCGAGGGGCTAAATGAAGCTTTCTTT.

This clonotype was seen repeatedly, ten times or more. The gene calls are TRBV29-1 and TRBJ2-3; D may be TRBD1 (6 bases). This CDR3 spans 13 amino acids. The germline V and J ends were trimmed by 4 bases and 6 bases, with 14 bases remaining between them. Germline-derived CDR1 and CDR2 are SQVTM and ANQGSEA. The CDR3 DNA sequence: TGCAGCGTTGCTCCCGTTCAGGGGGATACGCAGTATTTT. Translated: CSVAPVQGDTQYF.

This clonotype was seen many times. The chain recombines TRBV7-9 with TRBJ2-7, with TRBD2 matching over 11 bases. This CDR3 has 18 amino acids. Trimming took 5 bases from V and 6 from J; bases not matched to a gene: 18. CDR1 is SEHNR and CDR2 is FQNEAQ in the germline V gene (reference sequence). CDR3 bases: TGTGCCAGCAGCAGGGCCCCCGGGTTGACTAGCGGGATACTCGAGCAGTACTTC. Its protein is CASSRAPGLTSGILEQYF.

V gene TRBV3-1 combines with J gene TRBJ2-7; possible D gene TRBD1, 5 bases. Germline CDR1 and CDR2: LGHDT and YNNKEL (reference sequence). V lost 1 base, J lost 3 bases, and 13 bases lay in between. This CDR3 is 15 amino acids long. CDR3 bases: TGTGCCAGCAGCCAAGGGTTAGGGGATTACTACGAGCAGTACTTC. Its translation: CASSQGLGDYYEQYF.

This clonotype showed up many times. The V and J genes are TRBV7-2 and TRBJ2-5, with D possibly being TRBD2 (5 bases). V shed 1 base and J shed 4 bases, with 10 bases lying between them. The CDR3 is made up of 14 amino acids. Germline values: CDR1 SGHTA, CDR2 FQGNSA. The CDR3 here is CASSLDTGTETQYF. CDR3 DNA sequence: TGTGCCAGCAGCTTAGATACGGGAACAGAGACCCAGTACTTC.

This clonotype came up a few times. V and J are TRBV11-2 and TRBJ2-2; D gene uncertain. V was cut by 4 bases and J by 0 bases, with 9 bases left in between. The CDR3 loop spans 15 amino acids. CDR1 and CDR2 from the germline V gene are SGHAT and FQNNGV. CDR3 sequence reads: CASSWVAANTGELFF. CDR3 nucleotides: TGTGCCAGCAGCTGGGTCGCCGCGAACACCGGGGAGCTGTTTTTT. Full variable domain (remainder filled in from reference TRBV11-2 and TRBJ2-2): EAGVAQSPRYKIIEKRQSVAFWCNPISGHATLYWYQQILGQGPKLLIQFQNNGVVDDSQLPKDRFSAERLKGVDSTLKIQPAKLEDSAVYLCASSWVAANTGELFFGEGSRLTVL.

The genes are TRBV7-6 and TRBJ2-1; D uncertain. Germline-derived CDR1 and CDR2 are SGHVS and FNYEAQ. The germline V and J ends were trimmed by 9 bases and 5 bases, with 2 bases remaining between them. This CDR3 is 9 amino acids long. CDR3 residues: CARDNEQFF. DNA of the CDR3: TGTGCCAGGGACAATGAGCAGTTCTTC. Filled out from reference TRBV7-6 and TRBJ2-1, the complete variable domain reads GAGVSQSPRYKVTKRGQDVALRCDPISGHVSLYWYRQALGQGPEFLTYFNYEAQQDKSGLPNDRFSAERPEGSISTLTIQRTEQRDSAMYRCARDNEQFFGPGTRLTVL.

In its sample, this clonotype was seen many times. This chain joins TRBV27 and TRBJ2-7; D not resolved. Trimming removed 5 bases at V and 4 bases at J, with 15 bases between. This CDR3 is 14 amino acids long. Germline loops: CDR1 MNHEY, CDR2 SMNVEV (reference sequence). CDR3 in DNA: TGTGCCAGCAGTCCCGCCTACCACGGGTACGAGCAGTACTTC. Translated: CASSPAYHGYEQYF.

The rearrangement links TRBV14 to TRBJ2-1, with D possibly TRBD2 on 6 matching bases. Germline V gives CDR1 SGHDN, CDR2 FVKESK. V was clipped by 3 bases and J by 5 bases, with 20 bases between them. This CDR3 contains 17 residues. CDR3 region: CASSQGALAGLDNEQFF. The CDR3 nucleotides are TGTGCCAGCAGCCAGGGTGCGCTGGCGGGACTTGACAATGAGCAGTTCTTC.

This clonotype was seen at least ten times. The V and J genes are TRBV24-1 and TRBJ2-5, with a weak D call TRBD1 (5 bases). Germline V CDR1 and CDR2: KGHDR, SFDVKD. Trimming shortened V by 2 bases and J by 5 bases, and 8 bases separated the two germline ends. The CDR3 has 13 residues. Here the CDR3 reads CATSDSRAETQYF. The CDR3 nucleotides read TGTGCCACCAGTGATTCCAGGGCGGAGACCCAGTACTTC.

This clonotype was counted at least ten times. The chain links TRBV29-1 to TRBJ1-1; no clear D. Germline CDR1 SQVTM, CDR2 ANQGSEA. With 5 bases removed from V and 0 bases from J, the gap between germline ends came to 7 bases. The CDR3 has 12 residues. DNA of the CDR3: TGCAGCGTTCAGTTAATGAACACTGAAGCTTTCTTT. This gives the protein CSVQLMNTEAFF.

The table lists this clonotype with many counts. The V gene is TRBV6-5, the J gene TRBJ2-7; D gene uncertain. Trimming stripped 6 bases from V and 6 bases from J, with 15 bases between. This CDR3 is built from 13 residues. The V gene's germline CDR1 is MNHEY and CDR2 SVGAGI. The CDR3: CASRALALGEQYF. In DNA form, the CDR3 reads TGTGCCAGCAGGGCCCTTGCTTTGGGCGAGCAGTACTTC.

This clonotype has a count of ten or more. This chain links TRBV5-1 with TRBJ2-1; TRBD1 is a possible D gene (6 bases). Looked up from germline, CDR1 is SGHRS and CDR2 is YFSETQ. There are 16 residues in the CDR3. Trimming pared 4 bases from V and 0 bases from J, leaving 14 bases between. CDR3 in amino acids: CASSQQGPGSYNEQFF. The CDR3 nucleotides are TGCGCCAGCAGCCAACAGGGTCCTGGCTCCTACAATGAGCAGTTCTTC. The entire variable domain, with the rest obtained from reference TRBV5-1 and TRBJ2-1, is as follows: KAGVTQTPRYLIKTRGQQVTLSCSPISGHRSVSWYQQTPGQGLQFLFEYFSETQRNKGNFPGRFSGRQFSNSRSEMNVSTLELGDSALYLCASSQQGPGSYNEQFFGPGTRLTVL.

This clonotype has only a few counts. The rearrangement links TRBV5-1 to TRBJ2-1; 12 bases match TRBD2. J lost 7 bases, V lost 4 bases, and 15 bases had no gene match. CDR1 is SGHRS, CDR2 YFSETQ, per germline. The CDR3 is 18 residues long. DNA of the CDR3: TGCGCCAGCAGCCCCGGCTTACTAGCGGGAGGTGGGAGGAATGAGCAGTTCTTC. Residues: CASSPGLLAGGGRNEQFF.

This clonotype occurred a few times. The V call is TRBV6-1, the J call TRBJ2-7; 9 positions agree with TRBD1. The germline V gene encodes CDR1 MNHNS and CDR2 SASEGT. V lost 6 bases and J lost 0; bases outside the gene matches: 9. The CDR3 has 16 amino acids. The CDR3 loop is CASRRTGTGTSYEQYF. The CDR3 DNA follows: TGTGCCAGCAGGCGTACCGGGACAGGGACCTCCTACGAGCAGTACTTC.